The 30 T cell receptor beta chains presented below share a single source sample, sequenced in a study of T cells after yellow fever vaccination. From the 5' RACE reads, TCRdb called clonotypes with MiXCR, one entry per CDR3 protein. The sample shows hundreds of thousands of distinct CDR3 sequences, over 9% of them seen only once. This specimen was PBMCs, taken on the day of the yellow fever booster vaccination. These receptors were obtained from a man aged 25 to 45 who received the YFV17D yellow fever vaccine.

CDR3 protein: CASSPSPGTSGSYSYNEQFF. For the CDR3, the DNA is TGTGCCAGTAGTCCAAGTCCCGGGACTAGCGGGAGTTACTCCTACAATGAGCAGTTCTTC. This chain links TRBV19 with TRBJ2-1, with 14 positions matching TRBD2. J lost 0 bases, V lost 5 bases, and 12 bases had no gene match. The length of the CDR3 is 20 residues. Germline CDR1 reads LNHDA; CDR2 reads SQIVND (reference sequence).

The J gene is TRBJ2-3, the V gene TRBV27; 7 bases are a match to TRBD2. Germline CDR1 and CDR2: MNHEY and SMNVEV (reference sequence). The CDR3 is made up of 15 amino acids. The V segment lost 7 bases and the J segment 0 bases; nucleotides outside the gene matches: 7. Here the CDR3 reads CASTARERSTDTQYF. In nucleotides, the CDR3 is TGTGCCAGCACTGCGCGGGAGAGGAGCACAGATACGCAGTATTTT.

This clonotype showed up just a few times. This chain connects TRBV6-1 to TRBJ1-2; 8 nucleotides align to TRBD1. The V gene end was trimmed by 7 bases and the J gene end by 4 bases; junction bases not matched to a gene: 5. This CDR3 is 13 amino acids long. The germline gives CDR1 MNHNS, CDR2 SASEGT. CDR3 in amino acids: CASTQGASYGYTF. The CDR3 coding sequence is TGTGCCAGCACTCAGGGGGCAAGCTATGGCTACACCTTC.

This clonotype was seen a handful of times. For the CDR3, the DNA is TGTGCCAGCAGTTACTCGAGGGGAGTAGGCTACGAGCAGTACTTC. Protein product: CASSYSRGVGYEQYF. The genes are TRBV6-5 and TRBJ2-7; either TRBD1 or TRBD2 may supply D (5 bases each). V dropped 0 bases and J dropped 3 bases, with 12 bases sitting between them. CDR3 length equals 15 residues. Germline V gives CDR1 MNHEY, CDR2 SVGAGI.

This clonotype appeared many times. The V and J genes are TRBV5-1 and TRBJ2-3; unclear D gene. CDR3 length: 14 residues. Trimming removed 1 base from V and 4 bases from J, with 10 bases in between. CDR1 and CDR2 (germline): SGHRS, YFSETQ. The CDR3 sequence is CASSLQVSSDTQYF. The CDR3 bases are TGCGCCAGCAGCTTGCAAGTCTCCTCAGATACGCAGTATTTT.

J is TRBJ2-7 and V is TRBV19; no definite D call. The CDR3 length is 16 residues. Germline loops: CDR1 LNHDA, CDR2 SQIVND (reference sequence). V was trimmed by 5 bases and J by 4 bases, leaving 21 bases between them. DNA for the CDR3: TGTGCCAGTAGTGCCAAAGCTTCGACCCCGTCTTACGAGCAGTACTTC. Its protein product is CASSAKASTPSYEQYF.

This clonotype has at least ten counts. The V call is TRBV4-3, the J call TRBJ2-7; TRBD1 or TRBD2 may be the D gene (5 bases each). Germline values: CDR1 LGHNA, CDR2 YSLEER. The length of the CDR3 is 15 residues. V was shortened by 1 base and J by 2 bases, with 12 bases between the two germline ends. The CDR3 loop is CASSQAVRDAYEQYF. CDR3 sequence (DNA): TGCGCCAGCAGCCAAGCTGTCCGGGACGCCTACGAGCAGTACTTC.

CDR3 region: CASSPVGDSRNEQFF. The CDR3 coding sequence is TGTGCCAGCTCACCCGTGGGAGACTCTCGGAATGAGCAGTTCTTC. V gene TRBV18 combines with J gene TRBJ2-1, with D tentatively TRBD2 (5 bases). Germline assignment: CDR1 KGHSH and CDR2 LQKENI. The CDR3 totals 15 residues. V dropped 3 bases and J dropped 7 bases, with 16 bases sitting between them.

V usage is TRBV10-3 and J usage is TRBJ2-6, with 7 nucleotides matching TRBD1. The germline gives CDR1 ENHRY, CDR2 SYGVKD. V shed 10 bases, J shed 0 bases, and the junction held 12 bases outside the gene matches. The CDR3 spans 17 residues. The CDR3 sequence is CATLQGPSGSGANVLTF. As DNA, the CDR3 is TGTGCCACCCTACAGGGGCCCTCGGGCTCTGGGGCCAACGTCCTGACTTTC.

In this sample, this clonotype turned up a few times. V is TRBV10-3 and J is TRBJ2-3; tentative D call: TRBD1 (5 bases). V lost 0 bases, J lost 6 bases, and 10 bases lay in between. The CDR3 is 14 amino acids. Germline V gives CDR1 ENHRY, CDR2 SYGVKD. CDR3 in amino acids: CAISESAGLDTQYF. DNA for the CDR3: TGTGCCATCAGTGAGTCGGCAGGGTTGGATACGCAGTATTTT.

Notes on this clonotype: A read error may account for a junction end that differs from germline. This chain links TRBV30 with TRBJ2-3; no firm D call. This CDR3 region has 12 residues. Per germline, CDR1 GTSNPN and CDR2 SVGIG (reference sequence). The CDR3 loop is CARSPAGDTQYF. Here the CDR3 DNA reads TGTGCCCGGAGCCCCGCAGGAGATACGCAGTATTTT.

There are a few counts of this clonotype. V is TRBV9 and J is TRBJ2-3; D is tentatively TRBD1 or TRBD2 (6 bases each). Trimming pared 3 bases from V and 0 bases from J, leaving 14 bases between. Germline-derived CDR1 and CDR2 are SGDLS and YYNGEE. The CDR3 has 16 amino acids. The CDR3 region has the DNA TGTGCCAGCAGCGAGGGGGGAACCCTTAGCACAGATACGCAGTATTTT. The encoded protein is CASSEGGTLSTDTQYF.

This clonotype was counted a few times. This chain connects TRBV20-1 to TRBJ1-6; D gene ambiguous. CDR1 is DFQATT, CDR2 SNEGSKA, per germline (reference sequence). The CDR3 sequence is 18 residues long. Trimming left V 0 bases short and J 0 bases short, with 15 bases between. CDR3 protein: CSARDPTAASSYNSPLHF. The CDR3 DNA reads TGCAGTGCTAGAGATCCGACGGCCGCGAGCTCCTATAATTCACCCCTCCACTTT.

J is TRBJ2-5 and V is TRBV18; no reliable D call. V was clipped by 5 bases and J by 5 bases, with 12 bases between them. Germline values: CDR1 KGHSH, CDR2 LQKENI. CDR3 length equals 13 residues. The CDR3 DNA is TGTGCCAGCTCAGAAAAGCTTCTCGAGACCCAGTACTTC. This sequence encodes CASSEKLLETQYF.

In DNA, the CDR3 is TGTGCCAGCAGTGAACTGGGAGGGAGTTGGGAACAAGAGACCCAGTACTTC. As protein: CASSELGGSWEQETQYF. The chain carries TRBV25-1 and TRBJ2-5, with 7 nucleotides matching TRBD2. Germline trimming cut 2 bases from V and 2 bases from J; bases unmatched to any gene: 11. The CDR3 extends over 17 amino acids. Per germline, CDR1 MGHDK and CDR2 SYGVNS.

V and J are TRBV7-3 and TRBJ1-1, with D unclear. CDR1 is SGHTA, CDR2 FQGTGA, per germline. V dropped 2 bases and J dropped 1 base, with 11 bases sitting between them. This CDR3 has 15 residues. This chain's CDR3 is CASSLGSRKNTEAFF. Written as DNA, the CDR3 is TGTGCCAGCAGCTTAGGTAGCAGAAAGAACACTGAAGCTTTCTTT.

The rearrangement uses TRBV4-1 and TRBJ2-2, with D uncertain. The CDR3 is 15 residues long. CDR1 is MGHRA and CDR2 is YSYEKL in the germline V gene. V was pared by 1 base and J by 1 base, with 7 bases between. DNA for the CDR3: TGCGCCAGCAGCCAAGTGTCAAGGAACACCGGGGAGCTGTTTTTT. Its translation is CASSQVSRNTGELFF.

This clonotype was counted only a few times. The V and J genes are TRBV6-1 and TRBJ2-3; D is unclear. Germline V CDR1 and CDR2: MNHNS, SASEGT. There are 14 residues in the CDR3. With 6 bases removed from V and 4 bases from J, the gap between germline ends came to 14 bases. CDR3 sequence (DNA): TGTGCCAGCAGGAGACCTGCTTCGGCAGATACGCAGTATTTT. This translates into CASRRPASADTQYF.

V gene TRBV25-1 combines with J gene TRBJ1-2; tentatively, D is TRBD1 (5 bases). With 3 bases removed from V and 4 bases from J, the gap between germline ends came to 18 bases. This CDR3 has 16 residues. Germline CDR1 is MGHDK and CDR2 is SYGVNS. The CDR3: CASSEGLGHSLYGYTF. For the CDR3, the DNA is TGTGCCAGCAGTGAGGGTCTGGGGCACTCGCTCTATGGCTACACCTTC.

There are a few counts of this clonotype. The chain recombines TRBV20-1 with TRBJ2-1; D uncertain. The CDR3 sequence is 14 residues long. With 2 bases removed from V and 0 bases from J, the gap between germline ends came to 8 bases. The germline V gene encodes CDR1 DFQATT and CDR2 SNEGSKA (reference sequence). The CDR3 is CSARSRSSYNEQFF. The CDR3 DNA reads as TGCAGTGCTAGATCCCGTAGCTCCTACAATGAGCAGTTCTTC.

About this clonotype itself: The junction does not match germline at one end; this may be a read error. The rearrangement joins TRBV20-1 to TRBJ2-7; TRBD2 matches 8 bases. Germline values: CDR1 DFQATT, CDR2 SNEGSKA (reference sequence). This CDR3 has 15 residues. This CDR3 reads CCASALAGQSYEQYF. The CDR3 nucleotides read TGCTGTGCTTCCGCTTTAGCGGGGCAATCCTACGAGCAGTACTTC.

A few counts support this clonotype. V usage is TRBV2 and J usage is TRBJ1-1; 8 nucleotides match TRBD1. The V segment lost 2 bases and the J segment 9 bases; nucleotides outside the gene matches: 8. The germline V gene encodes CDR1 SNHLY and CDR2 FYNNEI. The CDR3 runs 14 residues. The CDR3 DNA reads as TGTGCCAGCAGTGAACCTGGGGGCAGGGGGCAAGCTTTCTTT. It encodes CASSEPGGRGQAFF.

The genes are TRBV3-1 and TRBJ2-7; 12 nucleotides agree with TRBD2. The ends lost 5 bases at V and 4 bases at J; junction bases unmatched: 9. CDR1 and CDR2 (germline): LGHDT, YNNKEL (reference sequence). CDR3 length: 16 residues. The CDR3 here is CASSSTGLAGPYEQYF. The CDR3 nucleotides are TGTGCCAGCAGCTCCACCGGACTAGCGGGACCGTACGAGCAGTACTTC.

This clonotype was detected a few times. The V and J genes are TRBV18 and TRBJ2-5; TRBD2 agrees at 9 bases. This CDR3 spans 16 amino acids. The V gene end was trimmed by 0 bases and the J gene end by 5 bases; junction bases not matched to a gene: 7. From germline, CDR1 is KGHSH and CDR2 LQKENI. The CDR3: CASSPPRVAGVETQYF. DNA of the CDR3: TGTGCCAGCTCACCACCGAGGGTAGCGGGAGTGGAGACCCAGTACTTC. The whole variable domain, remainder taken from reference TRBV18 and TRBJ2-5, is NAGVMQNPRHLVRRRGQEARLRCSPMKGHSHVYWYRQLPEEGLKFMVYLQKENIIDESGMPKERFSAEFPKEGPSILRIQQVVRGDSAAYFCASSPPRVAGVETQYFGPGTRLLVL.

V gene TRBV5-1 combines with J gene TRBJ2-6; D gene ambiguous. Trimming left V 3 bases short and J 0 bases short, with 7 bases between. This CDR3 comprises 15 residues. The germline V gene has CDR1 SGHRS and CDR2 YFSETQ. Here the CDR3 DNA reads TGCGCCAGCAGCTCTGAACTCTCTGGGGCCAACGTCCTGACTTTC. Its protein product is CASSSELSGANVLTF. Based on the CDR3 plus reference TRBV5-1 and TRBJ2-6, the full variable domain is KAGVTQTPRYLIKTRGQQVTLSCSPISGHRSVSWYQQTPGQGLQFLFEYFSETQRNKGNFPGRFSGRQFSNSRSEMNVSTLELGDSALYLCASSSELSGANVLTFGAGSRLTVL.

This clonotype was detected only a few times. The V call is TRBV7-6, the J call TRBJ2-3; tentative D call: TRBD2 (5 bases). This CDR3 is built from 16 residues. Trimming cost V 6 bases and J 0 bases, with 16 bases left between them. The germline V gene has CDR1 SGHVS and CDR2 FNYEAQ. Here the CDR3 DNA reads TGTGCCAGCAGTTCCTCGGGGATTTTTAGCACAGATACGCAGTATTTT. Residues: CASSSSGIFSTDTQYF.

This clonotype came up a few times. The CDR3 loop is CASRKLGAEAFF. As DNA, the CDR3 is TGCGCCAGCAGGAAATTGGGCGCTGAAGCTTTCTTT. The chain uses TRBV5-1 and TRBJ1-1; the D is unclear. This CDR3 is built from 12 residues. Trimming removed 5 bases from V and 6 bases from J, with 11 bases in between. The germline V gene has CDR1 SGHRS and CDR2 YFSETQ.

This clonotype was observed a few times. The V call is TRBV19, the J call TRBJ2-2; TRBD1 or TRBD2 may be the D gene (6 bases each). This CDR3 comprises 18 residues. Germline V gives CDR1 LNHDA, CDR2 SQIVND (reference sequence). The V gene lost 5 bases and the J gene lost 0 bases, with 19 bases spanning the gap. As DNA, the CDR3 is TGTGCCAGTAGTTATGGGTTTGAGGGGGGAACGAACACCGGGGAGCTGTTTTTT. Amino acids: CASSYGFEGGTNTGELFF.

J is TRBJ2-7 and V is TRBV6-1, with 9 bases fitting TRBD1. J gave up 4 bases and V 6 bases, and 7 bases lay outside the gene matches. Germline CDR1 MNHNS, CDR2 SASEGT. This CDR3 is 14 amino acids long. The CDR3: CASRGQGAWYEQYF. CDR3 DNA sequence: TGTGCCAGCAGGGGACAGGGTGCGTGGTACGAGCAGTACTTC.

The V and J genes are TRBV5-1 and TRBJ2-2, with 12 bases aligning to TRBD2. Germline V gene sequence: CDR1 SGHRS, CDR2 YFSETQ. This CDR3 is built from 18 residues. Trimming removed 4 bases from V and 3 bases from J; junction bases left unmatched: 10. CDR3 in amino acids: CASSRTSSGRADTGELFF. The CDR3 DNA reads TGCGCCAGCAGCCGCACCTCTAGCGGGAGGGCCGACACCGGGGAGCTGTTTTTT.